This T cell receptor beta chain derives from a study of T cell responses to AZD1222 COVID-19 vaccine. The CDR3 sequence is 16 residues long. Germline-derived CDR1 and CDR2 are SGHRS and YFSETQ. V dropped 0 bases and J dropped 7; count of bases not matched to a gene: 7. The protocol was immunoSEQ multiplex PCR, while the TCRdb copy is restricted to in-frame clones and leaves out a portion. This table has fewer than 200,000 clones, 70% to 90% appearing once. The gene calls are TRBV5-1 and TRBJ1-4; 9 bases are shared with TRBD1. The source is an adult who received the AZD1222 COVID-19 vaccine. The material was peripheral blood, obtained 28 days after the second AZD1222 dose. The CDR3 here is CASSLAGQGKVEKLFF. The CDR3 DNA reads TGCGCCAGCAGCTTGGCCGGACAGGGGAAGGTTGAAAAACTGTTTTTT.